A selection of T cell receptor beta chains follows, all from one sample in a study of Graves' ophthalmopathy and Graves' hyperthyroidism. TCRdb reanalysed the multiplex PCR reads using MiXCR and keeps one entry per CDR3 protein. The sample carries about 420,000 distinct CDR3 sequences, approximately 21% recorded once. The sample consisted of peripheral blood. These receptors were collected from a woman aged 18-35 years with stable Graves' hyperthyroidism. Both conserved end residues are trimmed from each CDR3. D genes are given only for firm matches.

d_gene	v_gene	j_gene	CDR3aa
NA	TRBV12-3/TRBV12-4	TRBJ1-5	ASSGQDVSNQPQH
NA	TRBV30	TRBJ1-2	AWNGYT
TRBD2	TRBV7-6	TRBJ2-7	ASSLGTSGFYEQY
TRBD2	TRBV20-1	TRBJ2-7	SARDGTSQSEQY
NA	TRBV14	TRBJ2-7	ASSQVHEQY
NA	TRBV12-3/TRBV12-4	TRBJ2-7	ASSPQTSKEQY
TRBD1	TRBV2	TRBJ2-7	ASRDMTGPYEQY
TRBD1	TRBV2	TRBJ1-2	ASRSRQGRKDYGYT
TRBD2	TRBV20-1	TRBJ2-7	SASGRGSYEQY
TRBD2	TRBV6-2/TRBV6-3	TRBJ2-7	ASRTSGGASEQY
NA	TRBV5-1	TRBJ2-7	ASSLKDQRSYEQY
TRBD1	TRBV11-1	TRBJ1-2	ASSPLREAGTDGYT
NA	TRBV6-5	TRBJ1-5	ASSYVRNQPQH
NA	TRBV4-1	TRBJ2-7	ASSQGRFGAYEQY
TRBD2	TRBV29-1	TRBJ2-2	SAAGLNTGELF
NA	TRBV27	TRBJ1-6	ASSLLALQDNSPLH
NA	TRBV11-2	TRBJ1-1	ASSFKQNTEAC
NA	TRBV11-2	TRBJ1-2	ASRRPGALNYGYT
NA	TRBV2	TRBJ2-5	ASLRETQY
NA	TRBV6-1	TRBJ1-1	ASSEMAQVNTEAF
NA	TRBV28	TRBJ1-1	ASSGGLDRSTEAF
NA	TRBV20-1	TRBJ1-2	SARQGYGYT
NA	TRBV12-3/TRBV12-4	TRBJ1-1	ASSLVLGATTTEAF
NA	TRBV19	TRBJ1-1	ASSSVLNTEAF
NA	TRBV24-1	TRBJ2-5	ATSERGETQY
NA	TRBV4-1	TRBJ2-7	ASSPTGRNEQY
NA	TRBV29-1	TRBJ1-2	SVLGDDYGYT
NA	TRBV12-3/TRBV12-4	TRBJ1-1	ASSSLTEAF
NA	TRBV20-1	TRBJ2-5	SGTGNQETQY
TRBD1	TRBV11-2	TRBJ1-2	ASSHYRGRNYGYT
NA	TRBV4-1	TRBJ1-5	ASSQAGVTQPQH
NA	TRBV28	TRBJ2-5	ASSQGPLQETQY
TRBD1	TRBV7-6	TRBJ1-2	ASSFGTETGYT
TRBD1	TRBV20-1	TRBJ1-2	SAPRQGANYGYT
TRBD1	TRBV28	TRBJ1-6	ASSFPDRGTLH
NA	TRBV30	TRBJ2-5	AWSLTGGETQY
NA	TRBV27	TRBJ1-1	ASLGPVGMNTEAF
NA	TRBV10-3	TRBJ2-6	AISDRLGGANSGANVLT
NA	TRBV12-3/TRBV12-4	TRBJ1-1	ASSLTGSANSEAF
NA	TRBV12-3/TRBV12-4	TRBJ1-2	ASRESNYGYT
TRBD2	TRBV28	TRBJ2-7	ASIDPRGYEQY
TRBD1	TRBV12-3/TRBV12-4	TRBJ1-3	ASSTTGNTIY
NA	TRBV6-5	TRBJ2-7	ASSYRENYEQY
NA	TRBV27	TRBJ1-1	ASSLAGRVGNTEAF
TRBD2	TRBV11-2	TRBJ2-4	ASSPWVSGGNIQY
TRBD1	TRBV6-1	TRBJ2-7	ASSIWTGGFDEQY
NA	TRBV6-1	TRBJ1-6	ASSRGKYNSPLH
NA	TRBV3-1	TRBJ1-2	ASSQGSVRNYGYT
NA	TRBV12-3/TRBV12-4	TRBJ2-5	ASSLTRLKETQY
TRBD2	TRBV27	TRBJ2-4	ASSLWIGSGRFRRGAKNIQY
NA	TRBV20-1	TRBJ2-5	SAKGGGRETKY
TRBD1	TRBV12-3/TRBV12-4	TRBJ2-2	ASSIRDRDAGELF